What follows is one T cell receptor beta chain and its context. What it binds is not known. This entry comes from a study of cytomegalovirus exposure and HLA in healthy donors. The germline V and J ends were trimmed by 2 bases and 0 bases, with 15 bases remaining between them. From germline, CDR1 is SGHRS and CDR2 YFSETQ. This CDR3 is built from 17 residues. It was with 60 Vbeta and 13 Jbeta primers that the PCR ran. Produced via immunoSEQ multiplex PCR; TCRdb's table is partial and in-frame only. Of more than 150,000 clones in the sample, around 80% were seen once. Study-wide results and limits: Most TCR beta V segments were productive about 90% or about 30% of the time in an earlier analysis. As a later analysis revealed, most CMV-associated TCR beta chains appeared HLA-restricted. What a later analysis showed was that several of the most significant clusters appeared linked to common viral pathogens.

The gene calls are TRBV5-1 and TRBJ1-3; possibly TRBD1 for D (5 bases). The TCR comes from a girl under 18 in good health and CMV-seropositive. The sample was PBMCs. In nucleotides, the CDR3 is TGCGCCAGCAGCTTCGGGGGGACTTCCCGCTCTGGAAACACCATATATTTT. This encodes CASSFGGTSRSGNTIYF. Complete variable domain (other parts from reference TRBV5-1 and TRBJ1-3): KAGVTQTPRYLIKTRGQQVTLSCSPISGHRSVSWYQQTPGQGLQFLFEYFSETQRNKGNFPGRFSGRQFSNSRSEMNVSTLELGDSALYLCASSFGGTSRSGNTIYFGEGSWLTVV.